The source of this T cell receptor beta chain is a study of CD8 T cells in Susac syndrome. RNA totalling roughly 0.45 to 1 ug underwent reverse transcription with random hexamers. TCR beta CDR3 was amplified by immunoSEQ covering 54 Vbeta and 13 Jbeta. TCRdb used MiXCR to reprocess the immunoSEQ multiplex PCR reads, holding one entry per CDR3 protein. The data show about 200,000 distinct CDR3 sequences, around 95% seen once. CD8+ and CD4+ blood T cells underwent TCR beta sequencing. The germline CDR1 and CDR2 sequences are LGHDT and YNNKEL (reference sequence). The CDR3 has 14 residues. Between the trimmed V and J ends, which lost 3 bases and 0 bases, there was a span of 6 bases.

Sequenced: CD4+ T cells from PBMCs. J is TRBJ1-5 and V is TRBV3-1, with D hard to call. The TCR sequence derives from a human donor with multiple sclerosis. DNA of the CDR3: TGTGCCAGCAGCCATTCGAATAGCAATCAGCCCCAGCATTTT. The encoded protein is CASSHSNSNQPQHF.